These 3 T cell receptor beta chains were all obtained from the same sample, sequenced in a study of blood T cell repertoires in COVID-19. The repertoire was sequenced with immunoSEQ multiplex PCR; TCRdb's copy has only in-frame clones and lacks some. Among hundreds of thousands of clones listed, roughly 86% were seen once. The sample comprised peripheral blood. The receptors originated from a woman aged 70-85 years with COVID-19, enrolled during active disease.

The rearrangement uses TRBV28 and TRBJ1-2, with D tentatively TRBD1 (5 bases). CDR3 length: 14 amino acids. V was cut by 5 bases and J by 3 bases, with 13 bases left in between. Germline assignment: CDR1 MDHEN and CDR2 SYDVKM. The DNA of the CDR3 is TGTGCCAGCAGTCTGACAGCAAATTACTATGGCTACACCTTC. Encoded protein: CASSLTANYYGYTF.

The CDR3, as DNA: TGTGCCAGCAGCTCCGGGACAACCTACGAGCAGTACTTC. Translation gives CASSSGTTYEQYF. The rearrangement links TRBV7-9 to TRBJ2-7; D may be TRBD1 (6 bases). This CDR3 region has 13 residues. V lost 4 bases, J lost 2 bases, and 9 bases lay in between. Germline lookup yields CDR1 SEHNR and CDR2 FQNEAQ (reference sequence).

This chain joins TRBV2 and TRBJ2-3; 9 bases align to TRBD2. Per the germline V gene, CDR1 is SNHLY and CDR2 is FYNNEI. V was pared by 3 bases and J by 2 bases, with 9 bases of the junction left unmatched. CDR3 length: 17 amino acids. In DNA, the CDR3 is TGTGCCAGCAGTGATTCCGGCGCGGGGGGGATCACAGATACGCAGTATTTT. Translation gives CASSDSGAGGITDTQYF.